A selection of T cell receptor beta chains follows, all from one sample in a study of T cell responses to AZD1222 COVID-19 vaccine. Repertoires were generated with immunoSEQ multiplex PCR, while TCRdb's copy carries only in-frame clones and drops some. This table holds about 120,000 clones, about nine tenths found once. Material: peripheral blood, obtained on day 0 of AZD1222 vaccination. Source of these receptors: an adult in good health. The CDR3 runs from the conserved cysteine through the conserved F or W. The D gene is left open where the match is weak. Size is stated for part of the rows, as once, few or many counts, or as a class when the clone is expanded.

D gene	clone size	V gene	J gene	CDR3 DNA	CDR3 protein
TRBD2	.	TRBV5-8	TRBJ2-1	TGTGCCAGCAGCTCCGGGACTAGCGGGAGAAGTGAGCAGTTCTTC	CASSSGTSGRSEQFF
.	.	TRBV7-9	TRBJ1-1	TGTGCCAGCAGCTTAGTCCTGAGAACTGAAGCTTTCTTT	CASSLVLRTEAFF
TRBD1	.	TRBV7-2	TRBJ1-5	TGTGCCAGCAGCGCCAAGACAGGGGGAAATCAGCCCCAGCATTTT	CASSAKTGGNQPQHF
.	.	TRBV6-2/TRBV6-3	TRBJ1-5	TGTGCCAGCAGCCGACCTTTGGGTTTCAGCAATCAGCCCCAGCATTTT	CASSRPLGFSNQPQHF
.	.	TRBV5-6	TRBJ1-2	TGTGCCAGCAGCCGTGTAACCCTGCTGGGCTATGGCTACACCTTC	CASSRVTLLGYGYTF
.	.	TRBV10-1	TRBJ1-1	TGCGCCAGCATGGGGTTTGGCACTGAAGCTTTCTTT	CASMGFGTEAFF
.	.	TRBV6-1	TRBJ2-7	TGTGCCAGCAGTGAAGCGACGGAAGCGGGACATCGACTTCGGGGGCAGTACTTC	CASSEATEAGHRLRGQYF
.	.	TRBV3-1/TRBV3-2	TRBJ2-3	TGTGCCAGCAGCCCCCAGGGAGATACGCAGTATTTT	CASSPQGDTQYF
TRBD2	.	TRBV27	TRBJ2-7	TGTGCCAGCAGGCAAGGACTAGCGATTTCCTACGAGCAGTACTTC	CASRQGLAISYEQYF
.	.	TRBV28	TRBJ1-2	TGTGCCAGCAGTTTATTCGAACGGAGTAACTATGGCTACACCTTC	CASSLFERSNYGYTF
.	.	TRBV19	TRBJ1-2	TGTGCCAGTAGTATAGATCGAAGCTCCAACTATGGCTACACCTTC	CASSIDRSSNYGYTF
.	.	TRBV6-5	TRBJ2-7	TGTGCCAGCACCCAGGGAGTTGAGCAGTACTTC	CASTQGVEQYF
TRBD1	.	TRBV18	TRBJ1-1	TGTGCCAGCTTACCAGGGGGCAAAGCTATGAACACTGAAGCTTTCTTT	CASLPGGKAMNTEAFF
.	.	TRBV10-3	TRBJ1-1	TGTGCCATCAGTGATCGTCCACTTAACACTGAAGCTTTCTTT	CAISDRPLNTEAFF
TRBD1	.	TRBV7-2	TRBJ1-1	TGTGCCAGCAGCCAAAGACAGGGTCGAACTGAAGCTTTCTTT	CASSQRQGRTEAFF
.	.	TRBV4-1	TRBJ1-1	TGCGCCAGCAGCCAAGGCAGGGCGCCCATGAACACTGAAGCTTTCTTT	CASSQGRAPMNTEAFF
.	once	TRBV25-1	TRBJ1-2	TGTGCCAGCAGTTCGAACTATGGCTACACCTTC	CASSSNYGYTF
.	.	TRBV6-5	TRBJ1-6	TGTGCCAGCACCGCAGGGGTTTTTAATTCACCCCTCCACTTT	CASTAGVFNSPLHF
.	.	TRBV9	TRBJ1-3	TGTGCCAGCAGCGCCGGGCGGGCCCTCTCTGGAAACACCATATATTTT	CASSAGRALSGNTIYF
.	.	TRBV10-1	TRBJ2-7	TGCGCCAGCAGTGTACACAGGAACAACGAGCAGTACTTC	CASSVHRNNEQYF
TRBD1	.	TRBV6-5	TRBJ1-5	TGTGCCAGCAGTACAGGGGGCCCTCAGCCCCAGCATTTT	CASSTGGPQPQHF
.	.	TRBV4-1	TRBJ1-1	TGCGCCAGCAACCCGGGACGCCTCGGGACTGAAGCTTTCTTT	CASNPGRLGTEAFF
TRBD1	.	TRBV25-1	TRBJ2-7	TGTGCCAGCAGTGAATCTAGGACAGGGGGCTACGAGCAGTACTTC	CASSESRTGGYEQYF
.	.	TRBV19	TRBJ1-3	TGTGCCAGTGGAGCTAACTCTGGAAACACCATATATTTT	CASGANSGNTIYF
.	.	TRBV10-3	TRBJ1-2	TGTGCCATCAGTGAGATGGGGGGCATCAGGGGTGGCTACACCTTC	CAISEMGGIRGGYTF
.	.	TRBV5-4	TRBJ2-7	TGTGCCAGCAGCCGGAGATTCTCCTACGAGCAGTACTTC	CASSRRFSYEQYF